Below are 7 T cell receptor beta chains sequenced from a single sample in a study of cytomegalovirus exposure and HLA in healthy donors. TCRdb's table, derived via immunoSEQ multiplex PCR, lists solely in-frame clones and lacks some. The data contain about 50,000 clones, roughly 93% of them singletons. The specimen sequenced was PBMCs. Receptors originate from a woman aged 18-29 years in good health and CMV-seropositive.

The rearrangement joins TRBV28 to TRBJ1-2; tentatively, D is TRBD1 (5 bases). The CDR3 is 14 amino acids. V gave up 2 bases and J gave up 4 bases, with 11 bases separating them. The germline V gene encodes CDR1 MDHEN and CDR2 SYDVKM. The CDR3 sequence: CASSLAGRSYGYTF. The CDR3 DNA reads as TGTGCCAGCAGTTTAGCGGGGCGTAGCTATGGCTACACCTTC.

V usage is TRBV7-2 and J usage is TRBJ1-3, with 9 bases identical to TRBD1. The CDR3 covers 16 residues. From germline, CDR1 is SGHTA and CDR2 FQGNSA. Losses at the gene ends were 1 base for V and 4 bases for J; bases not matched to a gene: 5. This CDR3 reads CASSLDRGLVGNTIYF. For the CDR3, the DNA is TGTGCCAGCAGCTTAGACAGGGGGCTGGTGGGAAACACCATATATTTT.

By frequency in the sample, this clone is medium-sized (0.01 to 0.1%). The CDR3 coding sequence is TGCGCCAGCAGTGATGTAGCGTCCAATGAGCAGTTCTTC. Translating gives CASSDVASNEQFF. The chain recombines TRBV10-1 with TRBJ2-1; TRBD2 is a possible D gene (5 bases). Germline loops: CDR1 WNHNN, CDR2 SYGVQD (reference sequence). This CDR3 has 13 residues. Trimming cost V 3 bases and J 6 bases, with 9 bases left between them.

The chain carries TRBV6-1 and TRBJ2-4, with D unresolved. Trimming left V 4 bases short and J 2 bases short, with 9 bases between. Germline V CDR1 and CDR2: MNHNS, SASEGT. This CDR3 comprises 14 residues. Here the CDR3 DNA reads TGTGCCAGCAGTGGAACAGCACCCAAAAACATTCAGTACTTC. Translating it yields CASSGTAPKNIQYF.

The chain employs TRBV28 and TRBJ1-1, with TRBD1 as a possible D gene (5 bases). The CDR3 consists of 12 residues. V was clipped by 7 bases and J by 5 bases, with 11 bases between them. Germline assignment: CDR1 MDHEN and CDR2 SYDVKM. The CDR3 region is CASTPGGTEAFF. DNA of the CDR3: TGTGCCAGCACCCCGGGGGGGACTGAAGCTTTCTTT. Combining the CDR3 with reference TRBV28 and TRBJ1-1 gives the whole variable domain DVKVTQSSRYLVKRTGEKVFLECVQDMDHENMFWYRQDPGLGLRLIYFSYDVKMKEKGDIPEGYSVSREKKERFSLILESASTNQTSMYLCASTPGGTEAFFGQGTRLTVV.

This rearrangement joins TRBV5-1 to TRBJ2-3; TRBD1 is a possible D gene (6 bases). CDR1 SGHRS and CDR2 YFSETQ come from the germline V gene. The V gene lost 4 bases and the J gene lost 0 bases, with 15 bases spanning the gap. CDR3 size: 16 residues. CDR3 sequence reads: CASSANTGYSTDTQYF. The DNA for the CDR3 is TGCGCCAGCAGCGCTAACACAGGGTATAGCACAGATACGCAGTATTTT.

The chain links TRBV5-1 to TRBJ2-1; weak D call: TRBD1 (6 bases). This CDR3 is built from 13 residues. Trimming removed 3 bases at V and 6 bases at J, with 10 bases between. The germline V gene has CDR1 SGHRS and CDR2 YFSETQ. The CDR3 loop reads CASSWGPTNEQFF. The CDR3, as DNA: TGCGCCAGCAGCTGGGGGCCTACCAATGAGCAGTTCTTC. Looking up the rest from reference TRBV5-1 and TRBJ2-1 gives the full variable domain: KAGVTQTPRYLIKTRGQQVTLSCSPISGHRSVSWYQQTPGQGLQFLFEYFSETQRNKGNFPGRFSGRQFSNSRSEMNVSTLELGDSALYLCASSWGPTNEQFFGPGTRLTVL.